This T cell receptor (beta chain) emerged from a study of early T cells in non-severe SARS-CoV-2 infection. This CDR3 has 15 residues. V dropped 1 base and J dropped 7; count of bases not matched to a gene: 2. TCRdb passed the 5' RACE reads through MiXCR, listing each CDR3 protein once. Found here are some 27,000 distinct CDR3 sequences, about 5% of them singletons; the top ten hold roughly 12%. This clonotype has a count of ten or more. The chain employs TRBV12-3 or TRBV12-4 and TRBJ2-5; 14 nucleotides line up with TRBD2. This receptor was taken from an adult who was a healthcare worker with PCR-confirmed SARS-CoV-2 infection or an uninfected control (not recorded which). The sample taken for sequencing was whole blood. The CDR3 here is CASSLGTSGGLTQYF. CDR3 bases: TGTGCCAGCAGTTTAGGGACTAGCGGGGGGTTGACCCAGTACTTC.